Below, 14 T cell receptor beta chains from the same sample are listed, as sequenced in a study of breast tumors, draining lymph nodes, adjacent tissues. TCRdb redid the calling of the multiplex PCR reads with MiXCR, one entry per CDR3 protein. Here the sample spans tens of thousands of distinct CDR3 sequences, 20% to 25% being singletons. The sequencing sample was made of breast tumor tissue. All receptors come from a female donor with breast cancer. Some clones in this sample may be carry-over from other donors' samples.

This clonotype was seen at least ten times. V gene TRBV6-5 combines with J gene TRBJ1-5; no clear D. The CDR3 is 15 residues long. Germline V gives CDR1 MNHEY, CDR2 SVGAGI. Trimming cost V 0 bases and J 4 bases, with 10 bases left between them. CDR3 bases: TGTGCCAGCAGTTACTCGAGGTCACGGAATCAGCCCCAGCATTTT. Translated, it gives CASSYSRSRNQPQHF.

Details on this clonotype: This could be a read error, since a much larger clone is one nucleotide away. J is TRBJ1-4 and V is TRBV12-3 or TRBV12-4; 7 bases align to TRBD1. The CDR3 consists of 15 residues. CDR3 region: CASTRTGSTNERLFF. As DNA, the CDR3 is TGTGCCAGCACCAGGACAGGCTCAACTAATGAAAGACTGTTTTTT.

The table lists this clonotype with many counts. This chain links TRBV7-2 with TRBJ1-6, with unresolved D. The CDR3 consists of 12 residues. In germline, CDR1 is SGHTA, CDR2 FQGNSA. With 5 bases removed from V and 4 bases from J, the gap between germline ends came to 3 bases. CDR3 loop: CASSQYNSPLHF. For the CDR3, the DNA is TGTGCCAGCAGCCAGTATAATTCACCCCTCCACTTT. The complete variable domain, with remaining parts taken from reference TRBV7-2 and TRBJ1-6, reads GAGVSQSPSNKVTEKGKDVELRCDPISGHTALYWYRQSLGQGLEFLIYFQGNSAPDKSGLPSDRFSAERTGGSVSTLTIQRTQQEDSAVYLCASSQYNSPLHFGNGTRLTVT.

In its sample, this clonotype was seen many times. The chain recombines TRBV27 with TRBJ2-5; 9 bases map to TRBD2. Losses at the gene ends were 5 bases for V and 4 bases for J; bases not matched to a gene: 8. CDR3 length equals 15 residues. CDR1 is MNHEY, CDR2 SMNVEV, per germline (reference sequence). In DNA form, the CDR3 reads TGTGCCAGCAGTCCCAACATAGCGGGAGCAGAGACCCAGTACTTC. Amino acids: CASSPNIAGAETQYF.

This clonotype was seen repeatedly, ten times or more. The V call is TRBV7-9, the J call TRBJ1-3; 8 bases agree with TRBD1. The CDR3 sequence is 15 residues long. Germline-derived CDR1 and CDR2 are SEHNR and FQNEAQ (reference sequence). The trim removed 1 base at V and 4 bases at J, leaving 3 bases unmatched. The CDR3 DNA is TGTGCCAGCAGCTTAGGACAGGGGATCGGAAACACCATATATTTT. Translating it yields CASSLGQGIGNTIYF.

The table lists this clonotype with many counts. The chain employs TRBV18 and TRBJ2-7; D is perhaps TRBD1 (5 bases). CDR1 KGHSH and CDR2 LQKENI come from the germline V gene. The V end was cut by 5 bases, the J end by 0 bases, with 11 bases between. The CDR3 has 14 amino acids. CDR3 amino acids: CASSATGSSYEQYF. CDR3 DNA sequence: TGTGCCAGCTCAGCTACAGGTAGCTCCTACGAGCAGTACTTC.

This clonotype was observed at least ten times. V gene TRBV14 combines with J gene TRBJ2-7; D might be TRBD1 or TRBD2, each matching 5 bases. Per the germline V gene, CDR1 is SGHDN and CDR2 is FVKESK. The ends were cut back, 0 bases at V and 1 base at J, with 19 bases in the middle. The CDR3 sequence is 18 residues long. Here the CDR3 reads CASSQDPHLGPSSYEQYF. The CDR3 DNA reads as TGTGCCAGCAGCCAAGATCCTCACCTGGGACCATCGTCCTACGAGCAGTACTTC. Full variable domain (missing parts from reference TRBV14 and TRBJ2-7): EAGVTQFPSHSVIEKGQTVTLRCDPISGHDNLYWYRRVMGKEIKFLLHFVKESKQDESGMPNNRFLAERTGGTYSTLKVQPAELEDSGVYFCASSQDPHLGPSSYEQYFGPGTRLTVT.

Ten or more counts support this clonotype. V and J are TRBV7-8 and TRBJ2-7; D possibly matches TRBD1 or TRBD2 (6 bases each). Germline CDR1 and CDR2: SGHVS and FQNEAQ. V shed 5 bases and J shed 5 bases, with 13 bases lying between them. This CDR3 has 13 residues. The CDR3 bases are TGTGCCAGCAGCCGGAGGGGGGCTAACGAGCAGTACTTC. It encodes CASSRRGANEQYF. Using reference TRBV7-8 and TRBJ2-7 for the parts outside the CDR3, the full variable domain is GAGVSQSPRYKVAKRGQDVALRCDPISGHVSLFWYQQALGQGPEFLTYFQNEAQLDKSGLPSDRFFAERPEGSVSTLKIQRTQQEDSAVYLCASSRRGANEQYFGPGTRLTVT.

CDR3 DNA sequence: TGTGCCAGCAGTTTTCGGACAGGGGAAATAAATCAGCCCCAGCATTTT. Its translation: CASSFRTGEINQPQHF. The chain joins TRBV28 to TRBJ1-5; 9 nucleotides match TRBD1. Trimming took 3 bases from V and 4 from J; bases not matched to a gene: 7. CDR1 is MDHEN, CDR2 SYDVKM, per germline. The CDR3 length is 16 residues.

In regard to this clonotype: An end of the junction does not agree with germline; a read error may underlie this. The genes are TRBV5-5 and TRBJ1-6, with TRBD1 matching 8 bases. Germline values: CDR1 SGHKS, CDR2 YYEKEE (reference sequence). The CDR3 is made up of 14 amino acids. Written as DNA, the CDR3 is TGTGTCAGCAGCTTAGGGACAGGCCATTCACCCCTCCACTTT. Translated: CVSSLGTGHSPLHF.

This clonotype appeared many times. This chain's CDR3 is CASSPTGTSGGSSYNEQFF. DNA of the CDR3: TGTGCCAGTAGTCCAACCGGGACTAGCGGGGGAAGCTCCTACAATGAGCAGTTCTTC. The chain combines TRBV19 with TRBJ2-1; 14 nucleotides align to TRBD2. The CDR3 length is 19 residues. The germline CDR1 and CDR2 sequences are LNHDA and SQIVND (reference sequence). J gave up 0 bases and V 5 bases, and 9 bases lay outside the gene matches.

This clonotype was seen at least ten times. The chain combines TRBV6-1 with TRBJ1-5; the D is unclear. CDR3 length: 14 amino acids. Between the trimmed V and J ends, which lost 1 base and 3 bases, there was a span of 7 bases. Looked up from germline, CDR1 is MNHNS and CDR2 is SASEGT. CDR3 nucleotides: TGTGCCAGCAGTGAAGGGGAAGTCAATCAGCCCCAGCATTTT. Protein product: CASSEGEVNQPQHF.

This clonotype was recorded many times. The chain employs TRBV5-1 and TRBJ2-1; 8 positions match TRBD2. Germline CDR1 and CDR2: SGHRS and YFSETQ. V shed 4 bases, J shed 3 bases, and the junction held 9 bases outside the gene matches. There are 16 residues in the CDR3. The CDR3 sequence is CASSTLLAGSYNEQFF. The CDR3 nucleotides are TGCGCCAGCAGCACCCTCCTAGCGGGCAGCTACAATGAGCAGTTCTTC.

This clonotype was counted at least ten times. This chain joins TRBV5-1 and TRBJ1-2; D perhaps matches TRBD1 (5 bases). Trimming removed 4 bases from V and 7 bases from J, with 14 bases in between. The CDR3 totals 13 residues. Germline V gene data show CDR1 as SGHRS and CDR2 as YFSETQ. The CDR3 spells CASSPGDLAGYTF. The CDR3 nucleotides read TGCGCCAGCAGCCCGGGGGATCTGGCTGGCTACACCTTC.